The T cell receptor (beta chain) under discussion was sequenced for a study of technical replicates of blood from several donors. V lost 4 bases, J lost 4 bases, and 4 bases stayed unmatched. Germline V gene data show CDR1 as SGHKS and CDR2 as YYEKEE (reference sequence). This CDR3 has 13 residues. Produced via immunoSEQ multiplex PCR; TCRdb's table is partial and in-frame only. Of some 77,000 clones detected, around 90% appear once; the ten largest clones hold approximately 0.4%. The genes are TRBV5-5 and TRBJ2-7; 8 nucleotides agree with TRBD1. The sequencing sample was made of T cells isolated from PBMCs. The TCR originated in a human donor in good health. The CDR3 nucleotides read TGTGCCAGCAGCCGAGACAGGGGTTACGAGCAGTACTTC. Translation: CASSRDRGYEQYF.